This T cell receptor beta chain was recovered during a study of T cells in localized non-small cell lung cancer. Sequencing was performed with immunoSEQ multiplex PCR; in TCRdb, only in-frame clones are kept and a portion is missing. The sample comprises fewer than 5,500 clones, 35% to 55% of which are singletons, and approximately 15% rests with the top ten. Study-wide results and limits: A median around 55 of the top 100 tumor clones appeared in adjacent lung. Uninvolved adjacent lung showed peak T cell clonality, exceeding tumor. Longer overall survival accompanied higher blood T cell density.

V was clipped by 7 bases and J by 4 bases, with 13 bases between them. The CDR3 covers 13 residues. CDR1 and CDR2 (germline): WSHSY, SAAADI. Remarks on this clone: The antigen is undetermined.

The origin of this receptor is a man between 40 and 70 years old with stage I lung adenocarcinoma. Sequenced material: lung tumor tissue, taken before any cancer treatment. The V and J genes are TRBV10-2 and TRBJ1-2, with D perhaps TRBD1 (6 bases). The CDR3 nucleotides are TGCGCCAGCAAACCAGGGGAGGTCTATGGCTACACCTTC. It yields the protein CASKPGEVYGYTF.